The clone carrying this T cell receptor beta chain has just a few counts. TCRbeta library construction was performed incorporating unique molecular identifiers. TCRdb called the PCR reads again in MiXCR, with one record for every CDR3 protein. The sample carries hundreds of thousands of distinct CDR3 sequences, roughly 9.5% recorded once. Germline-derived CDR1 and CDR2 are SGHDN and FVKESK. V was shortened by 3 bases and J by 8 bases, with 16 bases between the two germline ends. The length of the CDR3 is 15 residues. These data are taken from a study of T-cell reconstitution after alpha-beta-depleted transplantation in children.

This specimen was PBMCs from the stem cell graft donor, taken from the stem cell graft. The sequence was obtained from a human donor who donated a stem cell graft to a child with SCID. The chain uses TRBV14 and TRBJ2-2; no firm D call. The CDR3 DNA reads TGTGCCAGCAGCCAGTATTCCCCCCCAGCGGGGGAGCTGTTTTTT. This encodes CASSQYSPPAGELFF.